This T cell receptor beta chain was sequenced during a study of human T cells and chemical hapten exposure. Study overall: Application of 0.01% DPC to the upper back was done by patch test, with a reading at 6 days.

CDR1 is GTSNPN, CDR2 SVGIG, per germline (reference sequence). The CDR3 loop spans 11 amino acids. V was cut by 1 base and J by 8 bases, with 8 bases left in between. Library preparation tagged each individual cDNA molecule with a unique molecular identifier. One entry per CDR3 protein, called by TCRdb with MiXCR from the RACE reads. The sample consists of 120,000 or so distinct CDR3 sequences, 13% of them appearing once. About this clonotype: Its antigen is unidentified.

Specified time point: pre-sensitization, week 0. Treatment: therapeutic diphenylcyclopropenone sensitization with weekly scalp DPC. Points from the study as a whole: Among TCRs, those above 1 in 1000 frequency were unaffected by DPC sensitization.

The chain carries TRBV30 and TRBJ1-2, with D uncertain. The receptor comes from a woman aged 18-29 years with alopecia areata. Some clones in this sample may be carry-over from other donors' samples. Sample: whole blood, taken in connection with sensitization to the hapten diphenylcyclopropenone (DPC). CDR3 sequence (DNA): TGTGCCTGGAGTGCCCTAGTAGGCTACACCTTC. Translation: CAWSALVGYTF.